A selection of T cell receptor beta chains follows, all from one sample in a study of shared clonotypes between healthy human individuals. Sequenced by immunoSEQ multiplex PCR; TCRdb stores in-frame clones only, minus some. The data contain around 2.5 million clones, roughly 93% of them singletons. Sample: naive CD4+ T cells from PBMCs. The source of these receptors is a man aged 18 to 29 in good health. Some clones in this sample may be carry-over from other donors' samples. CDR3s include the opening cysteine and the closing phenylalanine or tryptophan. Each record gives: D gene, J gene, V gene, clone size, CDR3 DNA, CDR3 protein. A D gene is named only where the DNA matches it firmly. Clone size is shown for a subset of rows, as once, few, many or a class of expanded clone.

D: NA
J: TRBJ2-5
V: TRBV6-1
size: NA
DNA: TGTGCCAGCAGTGAATTCAGGGGCCCGCAAGAGACCCAGTACTTC
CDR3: CASSEFRGPQETQYF

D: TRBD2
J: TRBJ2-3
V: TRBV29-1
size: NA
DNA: TGCAGCGGGCGGGAGACCGATAGCACAGATACGCAGTATTTT
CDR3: CSGRETDSTDTQYF

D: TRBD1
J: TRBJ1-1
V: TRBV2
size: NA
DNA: TGTGCCAGCAGTCAGACTCGACAGGGGACGGGCACTGAAGCTTTCTTT
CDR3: CASSQTRQGTGTEAFF

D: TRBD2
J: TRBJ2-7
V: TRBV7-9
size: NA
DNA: TGTGCCAGCAGCATTCGGACTAGCGGGCCGGGGGGCTCCTACGAGCAGTACTTC
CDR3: CASSIRTSGPGGSYEQYF

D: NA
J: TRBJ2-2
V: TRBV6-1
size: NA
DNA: TGTGCCAGCAGTGAAGAGCAGGGGACCAACACCGGGGAGCTGTTTTTT
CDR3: CASSEEQGTNTGELFF

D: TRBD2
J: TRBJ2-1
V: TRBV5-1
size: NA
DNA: TGCGCCAGCAGCTTCCGCGCGGGAGAAGTCAATGAGCAGTTCTTC
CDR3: CASSFRAGEVNEQFF

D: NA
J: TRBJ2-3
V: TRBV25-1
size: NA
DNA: TGTGCCAGCAGTACCGCAGATACGCAGTATTTT
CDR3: CASSTADTQYF

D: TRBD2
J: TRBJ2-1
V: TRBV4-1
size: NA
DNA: TGCGCCAGCAGCCCGATCCAGCTAGCGGAGGGCCCCAGCTCCTACAATGAGCAGTTCTTC
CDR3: CASSPIQLAEGPSSYNEQFF

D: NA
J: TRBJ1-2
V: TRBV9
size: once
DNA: TGTGCCAGCAGCGGGATAGCCCCCTATGGCTACACCTTC
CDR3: CASSGIAPYGYTF

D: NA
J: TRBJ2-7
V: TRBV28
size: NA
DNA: TGTGCCAGCAGTTTCTCTCTGGCGGCGCAGTACTTC
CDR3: CASSFSLAAQYF

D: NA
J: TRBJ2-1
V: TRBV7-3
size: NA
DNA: TGTGCCAGCAGCCGAGGATGGGGGGACGAGCAGTTCTTC
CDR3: CASSRGWGDEQFF

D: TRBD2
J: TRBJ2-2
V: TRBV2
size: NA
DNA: TGTGCCAGCAGTGCACTAGCGGGACCGACCGGGGAGCTGTTTTTT
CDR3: CASSALAGPTGELFF

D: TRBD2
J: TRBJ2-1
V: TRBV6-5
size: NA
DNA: TGTGCCAGCAGTACACTAGCGACCTACAATGAGCAGTTCTTC
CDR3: CASSTLATYNEQFF

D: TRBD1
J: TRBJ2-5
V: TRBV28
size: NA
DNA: TGTGCCAGCAACACAGGGGGCCAAGAGACCCAGTACTTC
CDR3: CASNTGGQETQYF

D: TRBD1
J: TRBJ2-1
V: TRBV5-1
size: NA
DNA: TGCGCCAGCAGCCCCCCTGTCGGACAGGTCCTCAGTGAGCAGTTCTTC
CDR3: CASSPPVGQVLSEQFF

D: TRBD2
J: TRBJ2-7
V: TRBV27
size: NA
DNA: TGTGCCAGCAGTTCCCCAACCCGGCTGACTAGCGGGAGGTACGAGCAGTACTTC
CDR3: CASSSPTRLTSGRYEQYF

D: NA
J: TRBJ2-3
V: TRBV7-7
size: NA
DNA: TGTGCCAGCAGCTTGTTCAGGGGAGCAGATACGCAGTATTTT
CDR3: CASSLFRGADTQYF

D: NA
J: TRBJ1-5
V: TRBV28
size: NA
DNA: TGTGCCAGCTCCTCCCGAGGGCCATTTGGCAATCAGCCCCAGCATTTT
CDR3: CASSSRGPFGNQPQHF

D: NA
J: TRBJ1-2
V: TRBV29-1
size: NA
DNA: TGCAGCGTTGAAGATCAGGGGAGTGACGGCTACACCTTC
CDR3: CSVEDQGSDGYTF

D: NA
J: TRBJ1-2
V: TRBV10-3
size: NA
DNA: TGTGCCATTTCCGCGACGGGGTATGGCTACACCTTC
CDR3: CAISATGYGYTF

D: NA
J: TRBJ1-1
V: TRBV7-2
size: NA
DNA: TGTGCCAGCAGCTTCGGGCTAAACACTGAAGCTTTCTTT
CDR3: CASSFGLNTEAFF

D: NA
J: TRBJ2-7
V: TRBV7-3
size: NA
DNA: TGTGCCAGCAGCTTAGATCTCCAGGGGACCCGCGAGCAGTACTTC
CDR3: CASSLDLQGTREQYF

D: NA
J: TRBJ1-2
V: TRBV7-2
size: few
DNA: TGTGCCAGCAGCTTAGCTGGCTATGGCTACACCTTC
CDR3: CASSLAGYGYTF

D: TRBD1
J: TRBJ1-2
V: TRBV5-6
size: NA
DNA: TGTGCCAGCAGCTGGGACAGGGGAAACTATGGCTACACCTTC
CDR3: CASSWDRGNYGYTF

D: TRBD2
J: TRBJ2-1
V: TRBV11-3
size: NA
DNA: TGTGCCAGCAGCTTAGGGACTAGCGAGTACAATGAGCAGTTCTTC
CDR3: CASSLGTSEYNEQFF

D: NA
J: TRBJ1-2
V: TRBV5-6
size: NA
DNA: TGTGCCAGCAGCTTGTCAGTTGTGGGCGGCTACACCTTC
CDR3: CASSLSVVGGYTF

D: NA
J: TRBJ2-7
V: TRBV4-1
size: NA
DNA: TGCGCCAGCAGCCAAGATGCTTATTCCTACGAGCAGTACTTC
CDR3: CASSQDAYSYEQYF

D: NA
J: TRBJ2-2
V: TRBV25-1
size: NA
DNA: TGTGCCAGCAGATACACTTCAAACACCGGGGAGCTGTTTTTT
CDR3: CASRYTSNTGELFF

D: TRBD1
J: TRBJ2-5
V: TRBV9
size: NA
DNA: TGTGCCAGCAGCCGACAGGGGGCTGGAGAGACCCAGTACTTC
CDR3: CASSRQGAGETQYF